The 28 T cell receptor beta chains below come from one sample, sequenced in a study of cytomegalovirus exposure and HLA in healthy donors. The PCR used 60 Vbeta and 13 Jbeta primers. Assay used: immunoSEQ multiplex PCR; TCRdb lists only in-frame clones, some missing. The table shows over 130,000 clones, with approximately 85% occurring only once. Sequencing input: PBMCs. These receptors were obtained from a man aged 45-65 years in good health and CMV-seropositive.

This clone has just one count. DNA for the CDR3: TGTGCCAGCAGTTATGCACTAGCGGGAGGGCCGGTCGGGGAGCTGTTTTTT. It encodes CASSYALAGGPVGELFF. The chain combines TRBV5-6 with TRBJ2-2; TRBD2 matches 13 bases. J was trimmed by 7 bases and V by 5 bases; bases with no gene match: 11. The CDR3 spans 17 residues. Germline-derived CDR1 and CDR2 are SGHDT and YYEEEE.

This chain connects TRBV28 to TRBJ1-2, with D maybe TRBD1 (5 bases). CDR3 size: 14 residues. V was pared by 7 bases and J by 1 base, with 13 bases between. The germline V gene encodes CDR1 MDHEN and CDR2 SYDVKM. The CDR3 DNA follows: TGTGCCAGCAAGGCAGGGTATAATAACTATGGCTACACCTTC. Amino acids: CASKAGYNNYGYTF.

This clone was observed a handful of times. The gene calls are TRBV18 and TRBJ2-7, with D possibly TRBD2 on 5 matching bases. The CDR3 loop spans 14 amino acids. The germline CDR1 and CDR2 sequences are KGHSH and LQKENI. Trimming took 3 bases from V and 4 from J, leaving 13 bases between them. CDR3 nucleotide sequence: TGTGCCAGCTCACCGAGCGGAACGTCTTACGAGCAGTACTTC. Translating it yields CASSPSGTSYEQYF.

The chain's CDR3 is CASSPGMGANQETQYF. CDR3 in DNA: TGTGCCAGCAGCCCGGGGATGGGGGCAAACCAAGAGACCCAGTACTTC. The genes are TRBV11-3 and TRBJ2-5; perhaps TRBD1 as D (6 bases). V lost 5 bases and J 0 bases, leaving 16 bases between the germline ends. CDR1 is SGHNT and CDR2 is YENEEA in the germline V gene. CDR3 length equals 16 residues.

The chain has TRBV11-2 and TRBJ1-6; TRBD1 matches at 8 bases. Germline lookup yields CDR1 SGHAT and CDR2 FQNNGV. CDR3 length: 15 residues. J was trimmed by 8 bases and V by 1 base; bases with no gene match: 4. CDR3 DNA: TGTGCCAGCAGCTTAGTGGGGACAGGAGATTCACCCCTCCACTTT. Translation gives CASSLVGTGDSPLHF. The variable domain in full, with the rest retrieved from reference TRBV11-2 and TRBJ1-6, is EAGVAQSPRYKIIEKRQSVAFWCNPISGHATLYWYQQILGQGPKLLIQFQNNGVVDDSQLPKDRFSAERLKGVDSTLKIQPAKLEDSAVYLCASSLVGTGDSPLHFGNGTRLTVT.

This clone was found a few times. V gene TRBV5-1 combines with J gene TRBJ2-3; 7 bases fit TRBD2. This CDR3 spans 15 amino acids. V trimming: 6 bases; J trimming: 0 bases; junction bases outside the gene matches: 7. Germline-derived CDR1 and CDR2 are SGHRS and YFSETQ. Here the CDR3 DNA reads TGCGCCAGCATACGAGGCGGGAGTAGCACAGATACGCAGTATTTT. It is translated as CASIRGGSSTDTQYF.

This chain joins TRBV7-9 and TRBJ2-3, with unresolved D. V gave up 5 bases and J gave up 3 bases, with 6 bases separating them. Per germline, CDR1 SEHNR and CDR2 FQNEAQ (reference sequence). The CDR3 has 12 residues. The DNA of the CDR3 is TGTGCCAGCAGCACTCCTACAGATACGCAGTATTTT. Amino acid sequence: CASSTPTDTQYF.

This clone was recorded only once. V and J are TRBV5-1 and TRBJ2-1, with a weak D call TRBD2 (6 bases). Germline CDR1 SGHRS, CDR2 YFSETQ. The CDR3 is 14 amino acids. V lost 0 bases and J 10 bases, leaving 14 bases between the germline ends. Here the CDR3 reads CASSLGLRELEQFF. The CDR3 DNA sequence: TGCGCCAGCAGCTTGGGTCTCCGGGAGCTGGAGCAGTTCTTC.

This chain uses TRBV28 with TRBJ1-2; no definite D call. V lost 6 bases and J lost 4, with 9 bases in between. The CDR3 spans 12 residues. Germline V gene data show CDR1 as MDHEN and CDR2 as SYDVKM. Here the CDR3 DNA reads TGTGCCAGCAGGAGGAGGGCCTATGGCTACACCTTC. Its protein is CASRRRAYGYTF.

There are a few counts of this clone. The genes are TRBV6-1 and TRBJ2-7, with TRBD1 identical over 12 bases. The germline V gene encodes CDR1 MNHNS and CDR2 SASEGT. The CDR3 covers 15 residues. The V segment lost 7 bases and the J segment 7 bases; nucleotides outside the gene matches: 11. The CDR3 protein is CASIPSGQGAWEQYF. Written as DNA, the CDR3 is TGTGCCAGCATTCCCTCGGGACAGGGGGCTTGGGAGCAGTACTTC.

The J gene is TRBJ2-5, the V gene TRBV6-5, with D possibly matching TRBD1 (7 bases). The assigned J gene may be wrong: the sequence end matches TRBJ2-7 better. The CDR3 consists of 15 residues. Germline V gene data show CDR1 as MNHEY and CDR2 as SVGAGI. The CDR3 loop is CASSYSAGQSYEQYF. In DNA, the CDR3 is TGTGCCAGCAGTTACTCGGCGGGACAGTCCTACGAGCAGTACTTC.

J is TRBJ2-2 and V is TRBV10-3, with unresolved D. The germline CDR1 and CDR2 sequences are ENHRY and SYGVKD. CDR3 length: 15 residues. Trimming took off 4 bases at V and 6 bases at J, with 15 bases between the two ends. CDR3 nucleotide sequence: TGTGCCATCAGTGTGACTTCGGGTTGGGCCGGGGAGCTGTTTTTT. It specifies CAISVTSGWAGELFF.

CDR3 bases: TGTGCCAGTAGTCCTCAGCTAGCGGGAGCCTACAATGAGCAGTTCTTC. Its translation: CASSPQLAGAYNEQFF. The J gene is TRBJ2-1, the V gene TRBV19; 10 bases line up with TRBD2. The CDR3 has 16 amino acids. The V and J ends lost 5 bases and 2 bases, in that order; junction bases with no gene match: 6. CDR1 and CDR2 from the germline V gene are LNHDA and SQIVND (reference sequence).

CDR3 DNA sequence: TGCAGCGTTGGTACCAGCGGGACTAGCAGCGTCTACGAGCAGTACTTC. It is translated as CSVGTSGTSSVYEQYF. The V call is TRBV29-1, the J call TRBJ2-7, with 9 bases lining up with TRBD2. CDR3 length: 16 residues. Losses at the gene ends were 4 bases for V and 3 bases for J; bases not matched to a gene: 13. CDR1 is SQVTM, CDR2 ANQGSEA, per germline.

This clone turned up a few times. The chain couples TRBV19 to TRBJ2-1, with 7 bases matching TRBD2. In germline, CDR1 is LNHDA, CDR2 SQIVND (reference sequence). This CDR3 region has 15 residues. V trimming: 5 bases; J trimming: 4 bases; junction bases outside the gene matches: 8. The CDR3: CASSLSSGGYNEQFF. CDR3 sequence (DNA): TGTGCCAGTAGTTTGTCTAGCGGTGGATACAATGAGCAGTTCTTC.

In this sample, this clone turned up a few times. This chain links TRBV19 with TRBJ1-5, with D unresolved. From germline, CDR1 is LNHDA and CDR2 SQIVND (reference sequence). V lost 2 bases to trimming and J lost 0 bases, with 11 bases between them. The CDR3 covers 16 residues. CDR3 in DNA: TGTGCCAGTAGTATACCCGCGGCGTATAGCAATCAGCCCCAGCATTTT. Translating gives CASSIPAAYSNQPQHF.

The rearrangement links TRBV7-3 to TRBJ2-5; 10 nucleotides agree with TRBD2. V lost 1 base, J lost 5 bases, and 10 bases stayed unmatched. Germline assignment: CDR1 SGHTA and CDR2 FQGTGA. The length of the CDR3 is 17 residues. The DNA of the CDR3 is TGTGCCAGCAGCTTAAGTCTCAGCGGGAGGGCCGGGGAGACCCAGTACTTC. Protein product: CASSLSLSGRAGETQYF. The full variable domain, with the rest looked up from reference TRBV7-3 and TRBJ2-5, is GAGVSQTPSNKVTEKGKYVELRCDPISGHTALYWYRQSLGQGPEFLIYFQGTGAADDSGLPNDRFFAVRPEGSVSTLKIQRTERGDSAVYLCASSLSLSGRAGETQYFGPGTRLLVL.

This rearrangement joins TRBV6-5 to TRBJ2-1; D may be TRBD2 (6 bases). This CDR3 has 14 amino acids. Germline V gene data show CDR1 as MNHEY and CDR2 as SVGAGI. Trimming left V 7 bases short and J 9 bases short, with 19 bases between. CDR3 loop: CASKITGVRGEQFF. The CDR3 nucleotides are TGTGCCAGCAAGATTACGGGAGTTCGGGGTGAGCAGTTCTTC.

V and J are TRBV9 and TRBJ2-1, with 10 nucleotides matching TRBD2. Germline trimming cut 2 bases from V and 4 bases from J; bases unmatched to any gene: 12. In germline, CDR1 is SGDLS, CDR2 YYNGEE. This CDR3 region has 18 residues. The CDR3 spells CASSVSLAGVSAYNEQFF. The DNA for the CDR3 is TGTGCCAGCAGCGTGTCCCTAGCGGGAGTATCAGCTTACAATGAGCAGTTCTTC.

V is TRBV11-2 and J is TRBJ2-3; 14 bases are a match to TRBD2. The CDR3 consists of 17 residues. Germline loops: CDR1 SGHAT, CDR2 FQNNGV. J lost 3 bases, V lost 5 bases, and 7 bases had no gene match. In DNA form, the CDR3 reads TGTGCCAGCAGCCTACGACTAGCGGGAGGGCCGACAGATACGCAGTATTTT. It is translated as CASSLRLAGGPTDTQYF.

V is TRBV19 and J is TRBJ2-1; D is ambiguous. Trimming removed 8 bases at V and 5 bases at J, with 7 bases between. Looked up from germline, CDR1 is LNHDA and CDR2 is SQIVND (reference sequence). The length of the CDR3 is 11 residues. The CDR3 bases are TGTGCCAGTGCGTTTCACAATGAGCAGTTCTTC. Its protein product is CASAFHNEQFF.

V is TRBV28 and J is TRBJ1-1, with D possibly matching TRBD1 (6 bases). V was cut by 5 bases and J by 4 bases, with 20 bases left in between. The CDR3 loop spans 16 amino acids. CDR1 is MDHEN, CDR2 SYDVKM, per germline. This CDR3 is CASSLSHRVGGTEAFF. CDR3 coding DNA: TGTGCCAGCAGTCTCTCTCACAGGGTTGGTGGCACTGAAGCTTTCTTT.

Only a few counts were recorded for this clone. The CDR3 DNA reads TGTGCCAGCAGCCGCGAGTTGGGGGGGAAGGGTGAAAAACTGTTTTTT. Its protein product is CASSRELGGKGEKLFF. V usage is TRBV7-6 and J usage is TRBJ1-4; perhaps TRBD1 as D (5 bases). Germline CDR1 SGHVS, CDR2 FNYEAQ. With 5 bases removed from V and 7 bases from J, the gap between germline ends came to 20 bases. The CDR3 runs 16 residues.

The rearrangement links TRBV21-1 to TRBJ2-2; TRBD1 was called by the table and not checked on the DNA. TRBV21-1 corresponds to a pseudogene. The CDR3 totals 15 residues. CDR3: CASSSSTGQSGELFF. In DNA, the CDR3 is TGTGCCAGCAGCTCCTCGACAGGGCAGTCCGGGGAGCTGTTTTTT.

CDR3 sequence: CASSLDRGGGYTF. The CDR3 nucleotides are TGTGCCAGCAGCCTAGACAGGGGTGGAGGCTACACCTTC. This chain links TRBV28 with TRBJ1-2; 8 bases are a match to TRBD1. Losses at the gene ends were 6 bases for V and 8 bases for J; bases not matched to a gene: 8. Germline-derived CDR1 and CDR2 are MDHEN and SYDVKM. The CDR3 consists of 13 residues.

This clone was recorded only once. This rearrangement joins TRBV5-1 to TRBJ1-2; perhaps TRBD1 as D (5 bases). The CDR3 contains 12 residues. In germline, CDR1 is SGHRS, CDR2 YFSETQ. The ends were cut back, 0 bases at V and 10 bases at J, with 10 bases in the middle. The chain's CDR3 is CASSLVRGDYTF. The CDR3 nucleotides read TGCGCCAGCAGCTTGGTACGGGGGGACTACACCTTC.

The chain is built from TRBV2 and TRBJ2-1; TRBD2 matches at 11 bases. Germline CDR1 reads SNHLY; CDR2 reads FYNNEI. V gave up 7 bases and J gave up 1 base; unmatched junction bases: 0. This CDR3 is 14 amino acids long. Here the CDR3 reads CASIAGGSYNEQFF. CDR3 coding DNA: TGTGCCAGCATAGCGGGAGGGTCCTACAATGAGCAGTTCTTC.

The J gene is TRBJ1-5, the V gene TRBV6-5; 9 bases align to TRBD1. Germline V lookup: CDR1 MNHEY, CDR2 SVGAGI. With 6 bases clipped from V and 9 bases from J, the junction kept 9 bases outside the gene matches. This CDR3 comprises 14 residues. CDR3 region: CASSYGQGWTPQHF. DNA of the CDR3: TGTGCCAGCAGCTATGGACAGGGGTGGACGCCCCAGCATTTT.